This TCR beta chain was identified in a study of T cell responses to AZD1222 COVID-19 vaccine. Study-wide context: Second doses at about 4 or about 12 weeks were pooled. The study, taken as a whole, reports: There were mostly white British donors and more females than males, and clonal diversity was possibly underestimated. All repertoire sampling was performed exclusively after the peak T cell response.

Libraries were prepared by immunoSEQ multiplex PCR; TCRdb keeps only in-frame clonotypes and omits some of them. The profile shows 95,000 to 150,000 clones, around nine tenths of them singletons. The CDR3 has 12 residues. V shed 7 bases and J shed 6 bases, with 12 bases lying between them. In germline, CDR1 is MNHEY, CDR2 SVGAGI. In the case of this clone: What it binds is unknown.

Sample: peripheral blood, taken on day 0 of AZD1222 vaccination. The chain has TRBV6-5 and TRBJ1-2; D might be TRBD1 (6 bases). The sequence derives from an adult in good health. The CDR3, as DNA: TGTGCCAGCAATCACAGGGAGGATGGCTACACCTTC. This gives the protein CASNHREDGYTF.